The 8 T cell receptor beta chains below come from one sample, sequenced in a study of shared clonotypes between healthy human individuals. TCRdb's copy holds only in-frame clones and misses some; the assay was immunoSEQ multiplex PCR. The sample lists roughly 2.2 million clones; about 92% were seen once. The sample consisted of naive CD4+ T cells from PBMCs. Subset denoted: CD45RA+ positively selected. The receptor source for this set is a man in his late teens or twenties in good health. Some clones in this sample may be carry-over from other donors' samples.

The CDR3: CASIRQGTEAFF. CDR3 sequence (DNA): TGTGCCAGCATACGGCAGGGGACTGAAGCTTTCTTT. The rearrangement links TRBV28 to TRBJ1-1, with a possible D match to TRBD1 (6 bases). Trimming shortened V by 7 bases and J by 5 bases, and 11 bases separated the two germline ends. In germline, CDR1 is MDHEN, CDR2 SYDVKM. The CDR3 runs 12 residues.

The gene calls are TRBV5-4 and TRBJ1-2, with D hard to call. CDR3 size: 14 residues. Trimming shortened V by 0 bases and J by 5 bases, and 11 bases separated the two germline ends. Germline V gene data show CDR1 as SGHNT and CDR2 as YYREEE (reference sequence). The CDR3 loop reads CASSLAMGLYGYTF. The CDR3 nucleotides read TGTGCCAGCAGCTTGGCTATGGGATTATATGGCTACACCTTC.

The rearrangement links TRBV10-3 to TRBJ2-7, with 7 bases matching TRBD2. This CDR3 is built from 14 residues. J was trimmed by 3 bases and V by 7 bases; bases with no gene match: 9. Germline V lookup: CDR1 ENHRY, CDR2 SYGVKD. CDR3 DNA sequence: TGTGCCATCAAGGACGCTAGCGGACTCTACGAGCAGTACTTC. As protein: CAIKDASGLYEQYF.

V and J are TRBV5-4 and TRBJ2-1; the match to TRBD2 covers 9 bases. This CDR3 has 15 residues. Germline V gene sequence: CDR1 SGHNT, CDR2 YYREEE (reference sequence). J was trimmed by 3 bases and V by 1 base; bases with no gene match: 2. The CDR3 here is CASSLSGGNYNEQFF. Written as DNA, the CDR3 is TGTGCCAGCAGCTTGAGCGGGGGGAACTACAATGAGCAGTTCTTC. The variable domain in full, completed from reference TRBV5-4 and TRBJ2-1, reads ETGVTQSPTHLIKTRGQQVTLRCSSQSGHNTVSWYQQALGQGPQFIFQYYREEENGRGNFPPRFSGLQFPNYSSELNVNALELDDSALYLCASSLSGGNYNEQFFGPGTRLTVL.

The J gene is TRBJ2-3, the V gene TRBV7-2; D is undetermined. The CDR3 loop spans 14 amino acids. CDR1 is SGHTA, CDR2 FQGNSA, per germline. V dropped 2 bases and J dropped 3 bases, with 9 bases sitting between them. The DNA for the CDR3 is TGTGCCAGCAGCTTATCCTTGATTACAGATACGCAGTATTTT. Encoded protein: CASSLSLITDTQYF.

J is TRBJ2-7 and V is TRBV15, with 7 positions matching TRBD2. V shed 5 bases and J 5 bases; nucleotides not matched to a gene: 9. The CDR3 is made up of 14 amino acids. Germline V CDR1 and CDR2: LNHNV, YYDKDF (reference sequence). The CDR3 DNA reads TGTGCCACCAGCCTGCGGACTAGAAAGGACGAGCAGTACTTC. Translation gives CATSLRTRKDEQYF.

This chain connects TRBV5-6 to TRBJ2-7, with TRBD2 identical over 10 bases. With V trimmed by 0 bases and J by 6 bases, 3 bases remained unmatched. Germline V gene lookup returns CDR1 SGHDT and CDR2 YYEEEE. This CDR3 is 14 amino acids long. DNA for the CDR3: TGTGCCAGCAGCTTGGCTAGCGGGGGCCCCGAGCAGTACTTC. Amino acid sequence: CASSLASGGPEQYF. Drawing the rest from reference TRBV5-6 and TRBJ2-7, the complete variable domain is DAGVTQSPTHLIKTRGQQVTLRCSPKSGHDTVSWYQQALGQGPQFIFQYYEEEERQRGNFPDRFSGHQFPNYSSELNVNALLLGDSALYLCASSLASGGPEQYFGPGTRLTVT.

The rearrangement joins TRBV6-5 to TRBJ2-7; tentatively, D is TRBD1 (6 bases). Per the germline V gene, CDR1 is MNHEY and CDR2 is SVGAGI. Between the trimmed V and J ends, which lost 6 bases and 4 bases, there was a span of 19 bases. The CDR3 is 15 amino acids. The DNA of the CDR3 is TGTGCCAGCAGACCTTCAGGGGTAGGGGCTTACGAGCAGTACTTC. Its protein is CASRPSGVGAYEQYF.